This T cell receptor beta chain was identified in a study of T-cell memory formation after mild COVID-19. At the level of the study: Largely, TCR clusters stayed within a single donor. General observations from the study: Clones contracting over day 15 to 85 were CD4/CD8 balanced, with later expanders leaning CD4+. Cross-reactive memory seemingly joined, as some responding clones were found in pre-infection memory.

TCRdb re-called the 5' RACE reads through MiXCR, storing one row per CDR3 protein. The sample has roughly 410,000 distinct CDR3 sequences, approximately 24% seen once. Germline lookup yields CDR1 KGHSH and CDR2 LQKENI. The CDR3 runs 16 residues. This clonotype appeared once. The antigen is undetermined. A junction end diverges from the germline sequence, so it may reflect a read error. J is TRBJ1-1 and V is TRBV18, with D tentatively TRBD1 (6 bases). Material: PBMCs or a T cell subset sorted from them (not recorded which). The clonotype was recovered from an adult woman who had mild COVID-19 (a few samples of this study predate the infection). Cell type and time point are not known. Written as DNA, the CDR3 is TGTGCCGGCTCACCACGAAGGGCAGGGGTGAACACTGAAGCTTTCTTT. Translation: CAGSPRRAGVNTEAFF. Filled out from reference TRBV18 and TRBJ1-1, the complete variable domain reads NAGVMQNPRHLVRRRGQEARLRCSPMKGHSHVYWYRQLPEEGLKFMVYLQKENIIDESGMPKERFSAEFPKEGPSILRIQQVVRGDSAAYFCAGSPRRAGVNTEAFFGQGTRLTVV.